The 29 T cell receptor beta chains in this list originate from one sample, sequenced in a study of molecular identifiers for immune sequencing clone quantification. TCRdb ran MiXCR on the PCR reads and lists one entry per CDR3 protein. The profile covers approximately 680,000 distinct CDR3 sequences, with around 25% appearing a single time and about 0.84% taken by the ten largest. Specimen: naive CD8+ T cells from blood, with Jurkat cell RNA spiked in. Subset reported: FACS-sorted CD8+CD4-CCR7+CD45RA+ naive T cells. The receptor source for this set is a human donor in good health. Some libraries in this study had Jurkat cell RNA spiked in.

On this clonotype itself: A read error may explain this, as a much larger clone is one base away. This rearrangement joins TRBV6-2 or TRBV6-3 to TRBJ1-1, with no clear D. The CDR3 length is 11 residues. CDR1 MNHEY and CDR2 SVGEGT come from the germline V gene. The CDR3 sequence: CASRYSSEAFF. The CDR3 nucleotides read TGTGCCAGCAGGTACTCGAGTGAAGCTTTCTTT.

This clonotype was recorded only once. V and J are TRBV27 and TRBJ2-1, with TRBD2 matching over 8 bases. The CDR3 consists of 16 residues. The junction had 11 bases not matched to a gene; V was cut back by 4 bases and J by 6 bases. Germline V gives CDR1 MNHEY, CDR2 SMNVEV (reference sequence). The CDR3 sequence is CASSYAHGRAGNEQFF. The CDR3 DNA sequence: TGTGCCAGCAGTTATGCTCACGGGAGGGCGGGCAATGAGCAGTTCTTC.

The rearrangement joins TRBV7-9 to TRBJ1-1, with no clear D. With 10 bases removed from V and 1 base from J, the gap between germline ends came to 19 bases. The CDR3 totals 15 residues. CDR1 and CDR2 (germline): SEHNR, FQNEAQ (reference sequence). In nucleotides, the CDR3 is TGTGCCACTAGCGCCTCGGACCCGGGGAACACTGAAGCTTTCTTT. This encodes CATSASDPGNTEAFF.

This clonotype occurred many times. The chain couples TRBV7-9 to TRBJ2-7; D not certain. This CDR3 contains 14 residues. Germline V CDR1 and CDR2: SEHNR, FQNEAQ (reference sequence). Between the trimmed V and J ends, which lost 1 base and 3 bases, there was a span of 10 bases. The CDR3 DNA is TGTGCCAGCAGCTTAGATGCGACTGGCTACGAGCAGTACTTC. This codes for CASSLDATGYEQYF.

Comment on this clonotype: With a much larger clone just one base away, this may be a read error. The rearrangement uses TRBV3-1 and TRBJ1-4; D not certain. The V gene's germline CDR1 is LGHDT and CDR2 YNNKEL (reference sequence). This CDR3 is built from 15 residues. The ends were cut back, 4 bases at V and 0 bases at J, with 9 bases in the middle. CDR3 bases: TGTGCCAGCAGCCCGCCCGGGACAACTAATGAAAAACTGTTTTTT. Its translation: CASSPPGTTNEKLFF.

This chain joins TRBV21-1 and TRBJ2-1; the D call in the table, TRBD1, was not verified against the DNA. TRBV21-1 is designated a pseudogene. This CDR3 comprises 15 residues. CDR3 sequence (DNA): TGTGCCAGCAGCTCTGACAGGGGGCTATTGGGTGAGCAGTTCTTC. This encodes CASSSDRGLLGEQFF.

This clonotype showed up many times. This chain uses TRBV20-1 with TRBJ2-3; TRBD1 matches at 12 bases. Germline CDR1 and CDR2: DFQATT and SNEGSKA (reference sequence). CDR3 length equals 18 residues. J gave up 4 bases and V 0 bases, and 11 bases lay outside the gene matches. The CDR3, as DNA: TGCAGTGCTAGAGATATCGGGACAGGGGGCCCAAGGGCAGATACGCAGTATTTT. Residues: CSARDIGTGGPRADTQYF.

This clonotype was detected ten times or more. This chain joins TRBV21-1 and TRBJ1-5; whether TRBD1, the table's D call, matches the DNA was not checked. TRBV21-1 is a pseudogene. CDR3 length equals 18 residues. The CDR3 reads CASSTRTGQLNSNQPQHF. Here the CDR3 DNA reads TGTGCCAGCAGCACAAGGACAGGGCAATTGAATAGCAATCAGCCCCAGCATTTT.

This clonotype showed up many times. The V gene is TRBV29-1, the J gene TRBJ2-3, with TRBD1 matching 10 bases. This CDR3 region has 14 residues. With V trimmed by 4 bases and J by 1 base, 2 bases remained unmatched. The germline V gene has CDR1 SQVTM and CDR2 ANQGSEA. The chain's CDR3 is CSVAGTGGTDTQYF. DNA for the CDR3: TGCAGCGTTGCCGGGACAGGGGGCACAGATACGCAGTATTTT.

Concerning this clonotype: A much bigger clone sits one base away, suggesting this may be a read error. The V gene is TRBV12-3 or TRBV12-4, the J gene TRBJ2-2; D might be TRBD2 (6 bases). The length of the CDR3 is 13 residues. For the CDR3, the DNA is TGTGCCAGTGAGGAGGGGTCGACCGGGGCGCTGTTTTTT. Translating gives CASEEGSTGALFF.

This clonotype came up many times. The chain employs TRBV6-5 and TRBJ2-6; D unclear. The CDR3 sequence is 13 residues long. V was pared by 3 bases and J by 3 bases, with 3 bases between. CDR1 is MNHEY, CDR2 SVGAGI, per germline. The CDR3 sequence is CASSYGGANVLTF. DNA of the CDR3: TGTGCCAGCAGTTATGGTGGGGCCAACGTCCTGACTTTC.

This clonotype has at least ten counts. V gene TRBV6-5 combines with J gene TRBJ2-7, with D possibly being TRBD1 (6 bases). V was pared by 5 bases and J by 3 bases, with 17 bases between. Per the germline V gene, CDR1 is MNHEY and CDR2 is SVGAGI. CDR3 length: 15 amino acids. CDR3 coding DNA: TGTGCCAGCAGTCCCGCTCCAGGACAGCGCTACGAGCAGTACTTC. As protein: CASSPAPGQRYEQYF.

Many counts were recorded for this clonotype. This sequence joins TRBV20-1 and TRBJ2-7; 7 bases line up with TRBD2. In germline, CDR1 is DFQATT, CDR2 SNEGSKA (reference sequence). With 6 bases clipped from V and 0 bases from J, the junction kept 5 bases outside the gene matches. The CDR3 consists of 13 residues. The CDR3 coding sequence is TGCAGTGCCCTAAGCGGGACCTCCTACGAGCAGTACTTC. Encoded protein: CSALSGTSYEQYF.

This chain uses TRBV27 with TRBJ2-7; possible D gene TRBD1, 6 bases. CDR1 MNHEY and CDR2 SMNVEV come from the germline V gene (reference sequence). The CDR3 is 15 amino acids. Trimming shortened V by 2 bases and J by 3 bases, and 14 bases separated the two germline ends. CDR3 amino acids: CASSLKGEFGYEQYF. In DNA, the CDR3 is TGTGCCAGCAGTTTAAAGGGGGAGTTTGGCTACGAGCAGTACTTC.

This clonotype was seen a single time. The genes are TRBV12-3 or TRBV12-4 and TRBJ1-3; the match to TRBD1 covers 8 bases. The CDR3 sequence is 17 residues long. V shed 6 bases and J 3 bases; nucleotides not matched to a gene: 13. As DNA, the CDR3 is TGTGCCAGCAGCTTCAATCCAGGGGGCTTGGGTGGAAACACCATATATTTT. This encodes CASSFNPGGLGGNTIYF.

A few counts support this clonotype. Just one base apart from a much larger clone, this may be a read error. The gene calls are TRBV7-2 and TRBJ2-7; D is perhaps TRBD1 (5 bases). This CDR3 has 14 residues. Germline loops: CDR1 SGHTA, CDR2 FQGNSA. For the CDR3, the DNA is TGTGCCAGCAGCTTGTATGACAGCTCCTACGGGCAGTACTTC. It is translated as CASSLYDSSYGQYF. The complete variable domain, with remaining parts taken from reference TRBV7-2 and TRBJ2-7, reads GAGVSQSPSNKVTEKGKDVELRCDPISGHTALYWYRQSLGQGLEFLIYFQGNSAPDKSGLPSDRFSAERTGGSVSTLTIQRTQQEDSAVYLCASSLYDSSYGQYFGPGTRLTVT.

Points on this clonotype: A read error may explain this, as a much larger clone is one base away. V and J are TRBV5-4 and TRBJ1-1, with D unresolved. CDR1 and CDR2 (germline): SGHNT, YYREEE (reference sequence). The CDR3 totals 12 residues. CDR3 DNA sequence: TGTGCCAGCAGCTTTGCGGAGACTGAAGCTTCCTTT. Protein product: CASSFAETEASF.

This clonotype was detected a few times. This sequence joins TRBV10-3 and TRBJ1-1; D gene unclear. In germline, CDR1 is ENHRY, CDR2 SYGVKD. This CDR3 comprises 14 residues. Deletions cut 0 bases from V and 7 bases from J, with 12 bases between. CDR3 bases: TGTGCCATCAGTGAGTCTATGGTGCAGATTGAAGCTTTCTTT. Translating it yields CAISESMVQIEAFF.

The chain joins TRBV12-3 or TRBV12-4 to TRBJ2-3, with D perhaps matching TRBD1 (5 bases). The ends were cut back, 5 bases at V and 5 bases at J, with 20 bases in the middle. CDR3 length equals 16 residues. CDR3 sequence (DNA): TGTGCCAGCAGTCCATCAGGTGGGGCCCTTATAGATACGCAGTATTTT. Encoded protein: CASSPSGGALIDTQYF.

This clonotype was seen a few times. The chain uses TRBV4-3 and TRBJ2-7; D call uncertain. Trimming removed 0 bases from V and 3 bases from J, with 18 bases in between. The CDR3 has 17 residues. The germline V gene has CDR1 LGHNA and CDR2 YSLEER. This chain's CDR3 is CASSQDRGPTLRYEQYF. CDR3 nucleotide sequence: TGCGCCAGCAGCCAAGATCGTGGGCCGACTTTGCGCTACGAGCAGTACTTC.

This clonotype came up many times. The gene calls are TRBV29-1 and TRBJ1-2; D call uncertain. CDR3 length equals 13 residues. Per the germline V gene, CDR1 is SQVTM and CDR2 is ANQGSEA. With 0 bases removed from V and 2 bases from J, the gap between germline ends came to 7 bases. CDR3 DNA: TGCAGCGTTGAAGATATCCAGAACTATGGCTACACCTTC. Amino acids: CSVEDIQNYGYTF. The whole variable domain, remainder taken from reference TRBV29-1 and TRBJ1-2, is SAVISQKPSRDICQRGTSLTIQCQVDSQVTMMFWYRQQPGQSLTLIATANQGSEATYESGFVIDKFPISRPNLTFSTLTVSNMSPEDSSIYLCSVEDIQNYGYTFGSGTRLTVV.

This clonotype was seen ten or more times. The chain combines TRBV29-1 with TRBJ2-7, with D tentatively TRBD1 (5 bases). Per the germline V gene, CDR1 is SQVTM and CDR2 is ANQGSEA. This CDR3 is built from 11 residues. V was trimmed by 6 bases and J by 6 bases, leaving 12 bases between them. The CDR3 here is CSVLRTREQYF. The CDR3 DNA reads TGCAGCGTCCTTAGGACACGCGAGCAGTACTTC.

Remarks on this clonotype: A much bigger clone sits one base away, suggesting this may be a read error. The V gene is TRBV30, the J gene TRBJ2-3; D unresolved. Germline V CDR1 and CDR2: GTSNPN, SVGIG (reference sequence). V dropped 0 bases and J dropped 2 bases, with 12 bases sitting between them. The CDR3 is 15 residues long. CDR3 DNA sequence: TGTGCCTGGAGTGTAGTCGGCGGTACCACAGATACGCAGTATTTT. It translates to CAWSVVGGTTDTQYF.

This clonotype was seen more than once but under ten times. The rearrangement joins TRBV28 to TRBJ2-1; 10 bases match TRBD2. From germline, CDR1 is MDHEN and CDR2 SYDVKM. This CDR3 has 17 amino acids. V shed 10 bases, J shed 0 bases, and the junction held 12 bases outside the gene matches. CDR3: CAIAGPSGRSSYNEQFF. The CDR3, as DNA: TGTGCCATCGCCGGGCCTAGCGGGAGAAGCTCCTACAATGAGCAGTTCTTC.

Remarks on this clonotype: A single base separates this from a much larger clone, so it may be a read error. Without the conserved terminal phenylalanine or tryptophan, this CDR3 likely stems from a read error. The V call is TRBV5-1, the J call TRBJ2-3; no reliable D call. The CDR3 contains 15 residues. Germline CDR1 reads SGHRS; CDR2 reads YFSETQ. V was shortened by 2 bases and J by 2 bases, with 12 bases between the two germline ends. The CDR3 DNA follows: TGCGCCAGCAGCTTCCTCGACTCGCTCACAGATACGCAGTATCTT. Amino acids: CASSFLDSLTDTQYL.

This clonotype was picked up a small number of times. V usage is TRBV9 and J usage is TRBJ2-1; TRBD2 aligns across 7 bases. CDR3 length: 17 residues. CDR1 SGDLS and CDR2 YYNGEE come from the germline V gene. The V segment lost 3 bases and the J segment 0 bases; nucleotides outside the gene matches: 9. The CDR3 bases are TGTGCCAGCAGCGGACTACTAGGCGGGGGCTCCTACAATGAGCAGTTCTTC. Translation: CASSGLLGGGSYNEQFF.

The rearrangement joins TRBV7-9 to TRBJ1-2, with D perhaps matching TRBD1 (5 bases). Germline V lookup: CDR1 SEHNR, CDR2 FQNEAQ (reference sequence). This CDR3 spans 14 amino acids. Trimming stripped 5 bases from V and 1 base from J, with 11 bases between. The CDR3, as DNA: TGTGCCAGCAGCCAAACAGGATTTAACTATGGCTACACCTTC. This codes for CASSQTGFNYGYTF. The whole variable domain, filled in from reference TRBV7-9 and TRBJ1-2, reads DTGVSQNPRHKITKRGQNVTFRCDPISEHNRLYWYRQTLGQGPEFLTYFQNEAQLEKSRLLSDRFSAERPKGSFSTLEIQRTEQGDSAMYLCASSQTGFNYGYTFGSGTRLTVV.

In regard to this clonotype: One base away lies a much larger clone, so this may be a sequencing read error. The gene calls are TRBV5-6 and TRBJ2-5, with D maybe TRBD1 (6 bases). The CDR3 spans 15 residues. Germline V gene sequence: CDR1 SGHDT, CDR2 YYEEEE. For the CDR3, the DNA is TGTGCCAGCAGCTTGGACAGGGTCTACCAAGAGACCCAGCACTTC. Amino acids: CASSLDRVYQETQHF.

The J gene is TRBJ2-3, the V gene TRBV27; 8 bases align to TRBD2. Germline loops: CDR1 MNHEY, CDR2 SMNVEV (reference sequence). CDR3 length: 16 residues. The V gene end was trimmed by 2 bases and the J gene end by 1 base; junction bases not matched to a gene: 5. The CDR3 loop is CASSLVASGCTDTQYF. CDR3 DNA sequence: TGTGCCAGCAGTTTAGTCGCTAGCGGGTGCACAGATACGCAGTATTTT.